The 32 T cell receptor beta chains listed next were all sequenced from one sample in a study of T cell clonality in common variable immunodeficiency. Their antigen targets remain unknown. Overall study findings and caveats: Common variable immunodeficiency TCR beta sequences reportedly had fewer deletions and N-nucleotide insertions.

The repertoire was sequenced with immunoSEQ multiplex PCR; TCRdb's copy has only in-frame clones and lacks some. The sample was found to contain approximately 5,700 clones, and every one recurs. The sample consisted of peripheral blood mononuclear cells. The receptor source for this set is a human donor with common variable immunodeficiency.

This clone is labeled as medium-sized. From the germline J gene comes the end of the CDR3, since the read stops 3 residues before it. This rearrangement joins TRBV7-2 to TRBJ2-7, with D perhaps matching TRBD1 (6 bases). Trimming shortened V by 5 bases and J by 3 bases, and 14 bases separated the two germline ends. Germline-derived CDR1 and CDR2 are SGHTA and FQGNSA. This CDR3 region has 14 residues. This CDR3 reads CASSPTGKFYEQYF. The DNA read from the CDR3 is TGTGCCAGCAGCCCTACAGGGAAGTTCTACGAG.

In this sample, this clone turned up many times. The CDR3 goes on 3 residues after the read ends, and that part is filled in from the germline J gene. This chain connects TRBV7-2 to TRBJ2-1; 7 nucleotides agree with TRBD2. This CDR3 has 15 residues. Losses at the gene ends were 5 bases for V and 6 bases for J; bases not matched to a gene: 10. Per germline, CDR1 SGHTA and CDR2 FQGNSA. The part of the CDR3 DNA that was read is TGTGCCAGCAGCCCGAGGGGCGGGGGTCCCAATGAG. Translated: CASSPRGGGPNE. The complete CDR3 reads CASSPRGGGPNEQFF.

By proportion, this clone is medium-sized (0.01 to 0.1%). The read terminates 3 residues ahead of where the CDR3 ends, so the germline J gene completes it. The chain couples TRBV27 to TRBJ2-1, with TRBD2 matching over 13 bases. Losses at the gene ends were 5 bases for V and 8 bases for J; bases not matched to a gene: 9. The CDR3 is made up of 16 amino acids. Germline CDR1 is MNHEY and CDR2 is SMNVEV (reference sequence). CDR3 bases read: TGTGCCAGCAGTCGGACTAGCGGGAGCCCCTGGGATGAG. Translating gives CASSRTSGSPWDE. The whole CDR3 region reads CASSRTSGSPWDEQFF.

By share, this clone counts as medium-sized. The read halts 3 residues ahead of the CDR3 end, with the missing end drawn from the germline J gene. The chain joins TRBV7-9 to TRBJ2-7, with D maybe TRBD1 (6 bases). V was trimmed by 5 bases and J by 6 bases, leaving 11 bases between them. The germline gives CDR1 SEHNR, CDR2 FQNEAQ (reference sequence). The CDR3 has 12 residues. The CDR3 loop is CASSRRGSEQYF. Incomplete CDR3 DNA: TGTGCCAGCAGCCGTAGGGGGAGCGAG.

CDR3 DNA, as far as it was read: TGTGCCAGTAGGGAGACGACGGGTCGACGTGAG. Its protein is CASRETTGRRE. The complete CDR3 protein is CASRETTGRREQFF. This rearrangement joins TRBV19 to TRBJ2-1; D remains unclear. The CDR3 extends 3 residues past the end of the read, so its final part is completed from the germline J gene. Per the germline V gene, CDR1 is LNHDA and CDR2 is SQIVND (reference sequence). CDR3 size: 14 residues. The V end lost 6 bases, the J end lost 9 bases, and 18 bases lay between the germline ends.

This clone was observed a few times. The CDR3 goes on 3 residues after the read ends, and that part is filled in from the germline J gene. The rearrangement joins TRBV7-9 to TRBJ1-4; possibly TRBD1 for D (6 bases). V lost 5 bases, J lost 8 bases, and 18 bases lay in between. The CDR3 runs 15 residues. Germline loops: CDR1 SEHNR, CDR2 FQNEAQ (reference sequence). The part of the CDR3 DNA that was read is TGTGCCAGCAGCCCGAACAGGGAGGGTCGGGAAAAA. It is translated as CASSPNREGREK. The whole CDR3 reads CASSPNREGREKLFF.

This clone was picked up many times. Read coverage stops 3 residues before the CDR3 terminus; the germline J gene supplies the remainder. The J gene is TRBJ1-1, the V gene TRBV20-1; TRBD1 is a possible D gene (5 bases). Trimming removed 3 bases at V and 1 base at J, with 15 bases between. The CDR3 has 15 amino acids. CDR1 is DFQATT and CDR2 is SNEGSKA in the germline V gene (reference sequence). The CDR3 bases that were read are TGCAGTGCTAGTACACGAGGACACCAGAACACTGAA. The encoded protein is CSASTRGHQNTE. The CDR3, in full, reads CSASTRGHQNTEAFF.

CDR3 DNA (partial): TGTGCCAGTAGTAGTGCCGGGACATCCCTCTCTGGGGCCAACGTC. It codes for CASSSAGTSLSGANV. The whole CDR3 sequence reads CASSSAGTSLSGANVLTF. This chain joins TRBV19 and TRBJ2-6, with TRBD1 as a possible D gene (6 bases). The read is 3 residues too short to cover the CDR3 end, so that end is filled in from the germline J gene. The CDR3 loop spans 18 amino acids. V gave up 4 bases and J gave up 0 bases, with 16 bases separating them. Germline lookup yields CDR1 LNHDA and CDR2 SQIVND (reference sequence).

This clone occurred a few times. Read coverage stops 3 residues before the CDR3 terminus; the germline J gene supplies the remainder. The rearrangement links TRBV5-1 to TRBJ1-3; the D gene is possibly TRBD1 (5 bases). The germline gives CDR1 SGHRS, CDR2 YFSETQ. Trimming shortened V by 3 bases and J by 1 base, and 8 bases separated the two germline ends. CDR3 length equals 14 residues. The DNA read from the CDR3 is TGCGCCAGCAGCTCGCAGGGTTCTGGAAACACC. It translates to CASSSQGSGNT. The entire CDR3 protein is CASSSQGSGNTIYF.

By share of the sample, this clone is medium-sized. The germline gene is not matched at one end of the junction; a read error may be the cause. The read is 3 residues too short to cover the CDR3 end, so that end is filled in from the germline J gene. J is TRBJ2-7 and V is TRBV4-2; no definite D call. The CDR3 sequence is 16 residues long. Per the germline V gene, CDR1 is LGHNA and CDR2 is YNFKEQ. CDR3 DNA, as far as it was read: TGCGCCAGCAGCCAAGATCTACCCCTTGAGAGCTACGAG. Protein product: CASSQDLPLESYE. The CDR3 reads in full as CASSQDLPLESYEQYF.

Details on this clone: The read falls 3 residues short of the CDR3 end, and the missing part is taken from the germline J gene. This chain links TRBV7-8 with TRBJ2-7; TRBD2 might be the D (7 bases). The germline CDR1 and CDR2 sequences are SGHVS and FQNEAQ. This CDR3 spans 16 amino acids. Trimming removed 4 bases from V and 0 bases from J, with 16 bases in between. The CDR3 spells CASSSSGGGASYEQYF. CDR3 DNA, as far as it was read: TGTGCCAGCAGCTCCTCTGGAGGGGGGGCCTCCTACGAG.

Of note for this clone: From the germline J gene comes the end of the CDR3, since the read stops 3 residues before it. V gene TRBV7-8 combines with J gene TRBJ2-1; 7 bases line up with TRBD1. This CDR3 is built from 15 residues. Germline V gene sequence: CDR1 SGHVS, CDR2 FQNEAQ. V lost 1 base to trimming and J lost 2 bases; unmatched junction nucleotides: 2. The CDR3 bases that were read are TGTGCCAGCAGCTTAGGGGACAGCACCTACAATGAG. It translates to CASSLGDSTYNE. In full, the CDR3 is CASSLGDSTYNEQFF.

This clone was counted at least ten times. The read ends 3 residues shy of where the CDR3 ends; the end is completed using the germline J gene. The V call is TRBV5-1, the J call TRBJ2-3, with a weak D call TRBD2 (5 bases). From germline, CDR1 is SGHRS and CDR2 YFSETQ. CDR3 length: 14 amino acids. V was trimmed by 7 bases and J by 2 bases, leaving 14 bases between them. Incomplete CDR3 DNA: TGCGCCAGCGGACTGGCGAGCCCCACAGATACG. It specifies CASGLASPTDT. The whole CDR3 protein is CASGLASPTDTQYF.

This clone was observed many times. The observed sequence ends 3 residues before the CDR3 terminus, with the missing tail filled in from the germline J gene. This chain uses TRBV7-9 with TRBJ1-1; 7 nucleotides match TRBD1. Germline assignment: CDR1 SEHNR and CDR2 FQNEAQ (reference sequence). Trimming cost V 1 base and J 5 bases; bases outside gene matches: 7. The CDR3 is 15 amino acids. The CDR3 loop is CASSLDQGVGTEAFF. Incomplete CDR3 DNA: TGTGCCAGCAGCTTAGACCAGGGGGTAGGGACTGAA.

This clone was recorded many times. The read halts 3 residues ahead of the CDR3 end, with the missing end drawn from the germline J gene. The chain is built from TRBV18 and TRBJ2-7; the match to TRBD1 covers 7 bases. The trim removed 1 base at V and 0 bases at J, leaving 3 bases unmatched. The CDR3 is 15 amino acids. Germline V gene lookup returns CDR1 KGHSH and CDR2 LQKENI. CDR3 loop: CASSPRQGTSYEQYF. Incomplete CDR3 DNA: TGTGCCAGCTCACCACGACAGGGAACCTCCTACGAG.

Concerning this clone: The read stops 3 residues short of the end of the CDR3; the missing end is completed from the germline J gene. The V call is TRBV5-1, the J call TRBJ2-2; D is perhaps TRBD1 (8 bases). V was trimmed by 2 bases and J by 1 base, leaving 12 bases between them. In germline, CDR1 is SGHRS, CDR2 YFSETQ. The CDR3 contains 16 residues. The CDR3 reads CASSFTGGENTGELFF. Partial CDR3 DNA: TGCGCCAGCAGCTTCACAGGGGGGGAGAACACCGGGGAG.

This clone was counted ten times or more. The CDR3 extends 3 residues past the end of the read, so its final part is completed from the germline J gene. The chain links TRBV7-9 to TRBJ1-1; the D is unclear. Germline CDR1 and CDR2: SEHNR and FQNEAQ (reference sequence). The CDR3 runs to 13 residues. The V and J ends lost 3 bases and 3 bases respectively, with 8 bases between them. CDR3 sequence: CASSFDGYTEAFF. CDR3 DNA, as far as it was read: TGTGCCAGCAGCTTCGACGGGTACACTGAA.

This clone was seen ten or more times. Read sequence stops 3 residues before the CDR3 end, and the germline J gene provides the missing end. The V gene is TRBV4-1, the J gene TRBJ2-1; D may be TRBD2 (6 bases). Per germline, CDR1 MGHRA and CDR2 YSYEKL. V lost 5 bases and J lost 9, with 20 bases in between. The CDR3 loop spans 15 amino acids. Incomplete CDR3 DNA: TGCGCCAGCAGCACCCCGGGACTCTCAGTGGGTGAG. It encodes CASSTPGLSVGE. The CDR3 as a whole reads CASSTPGLSVGEQFF.

To note about this clone: Coverage ceases 3 residues before the CDR3 finishes, and the germline J gene fills in the end. V and J are TRBV7-9 and TRBJ1-4; D is unresolved. The CDR3 contains 13 residues. V lost 5 bases, J lost 8 bases, and 12 bases lay in between. CDR1 and CDR2 (germline): SEHNR, FQNEAQ (reference sequence). This chain's CDR3 is CASSRSEGEKLFF. CDR3 bases read: TGTGCCAGCAGCCGAAGTGAAGGGGAAAAA.

This clone has just a few counts. The missing CDR3 end, 3 residues past where the read stops, is filled in from the germline J gene. The chain has TRBV6-1 and TRBJ2-3; a weak D match, TRBD1 (6 bases). CDR1 and CDR2 (germline): MNHNS, SASEGT. V was pared by 0 bases and J by 5 bases, with 12 bases between. The CDR3 has 15 residues. The CDR3 spells CASSEALARGDTQYF. CDR3 DNA (partial): TGTGCCAGCAGTGAAGCCTTGGCCAGGGGAGATACG.

This clone came up a few times. The CDR3 end falls 3 residues outside the read, so it is completed with the germline J gene. The chain employs TRBV19 and TRBJ2-1; 7 bases align to TRBD2. The CDR3 extends over 14 amino acids. V shed 3 bases, J shed 3 bases, and the junction held 2 bases outside the gene matches. Germline-derived CDR1 and CDR2 are LNHDA and SQIVND (reference sequence). CDR3 in amino acids: CASSMGLFYNEQFF. The sequenced part of the CDR3 DNA is TGTGCCAGTAGTATGGGACTATTCTACAATGAG.

This clone has just a few counts. Coverage ceases 3 residues before the CDR3 finishes, and the germline J gene fills in the end. V is TRBV7-8 and J is TRBJ2-7; D is perhaps TRBD1 (5 bases). Germline loops: CDR1 SGHVS, CDR2 FQNEAQ. V was cut by 0 bases and J by 4 bases, with 13 bases left in between. This CDR3 has 15 amino acids. The CDR3 is CASSLAHQGPYEQYF. The covered CDR3 bases are TGTGCCAGCAGCTTAGCGCATCAGGGTCCATACGAG.

This clone occurred many times. The read is 3 residues too short to cover the CDR3 end, so that end is filled in from the germline J gene. The chain combines TRBV19 with TRBJ2-5; D gene uncertain. Trimming removed 5 bases from V and 5 bases from J, with 9 bases in between. CDR3 length: 12 amino acids. Germline loops: CDR1 LNHDA, CDR2 SQIVND (reference sequence). The CDR3 bases that were read are TGTGCCAGTAGTTCAAATCGGGAGACC. It translates to CASSSNRET. The whole CDR3 sequence reads CASSSNRETQYF.

This clone was counted many times. The read ends 3 residues shy of where the CDR3 ends; the end is completed using the germline J gene. The rearrangement uses TRBV11-2 and TRBJ2-7; no clear D gene. The ends were cut back, 2 bases at V and 5 bases at J, with 16 bases in the middle. Germline V gene data show CDR1 as SGHAT and CDR2 as FQNNGV. The length of the CDR3 is 15 residues. The CDR3 reads CASSLIGGPTDEQYF. The part of the CDR3 DNA that was read is TGTGCCAGCAGCTTAATCGGCGGCCCTACGGACGAG.

This clone has at least ten counts. The read ends 3 residues early relative to the CDR3; the germline J gene fills the gap. The V call is TRBV7-9, the J call TRBJ1-1, with D unclear. The CDR3 contains 11 residues. CDR1 and CDR2 from the germline V gene are SEHNR and FQNEAQ (reference sequence). The CDR3 DNA, read in part, is TGTGCCAGCCAGTTGACATCAGAA. It translates to CASQLTSE. The complete CDR3 sequence is CASQLTSEAFF.

This clone was seen only a few times. The CDR3 end is not reached by the read, which stops 3 residues before it; the germline J gene fills it in. This sequence joins TRBV6-2 or TRBV6-3 and TRBJ2-1; TRBD2 matches 11 bases. The ends lost 4 bases at V and 3 bases at J; junction bases unmatched: 2. Germline CDR1 is MNHEY and CDR2 is SVGEGT. The CDR3 has 15 amino acids. This chain's CDR3 is CASSSTSGGYNEQFF. CDR3 DNA, as far as it was read: TGTGCCAGCAGTTCTACTAGCGGGGGCTACAATGAG.

A word on this clone: The read gets to within 3 residues of the CDR3 end, and the germline J gene fills in the rest. This chain connects TRBV7-9 to TRBJ2-7, with 7 bases fitting TRBD1. J lost 2 bases, V lost 3 bases, and 1 base had no gene match. This CDR3 spans 13 amino acids. Per the germline V gene, CDR1 is SEHNR and CDR2 is FQNEAQ (reference sequence). The DNA read from the CDR3 is TGTGCCAGCAGCTTGACAGGGACCTACGAG. This encodes CASSLTGTYE. The CDR3 reads in full as CASSLTGTYEQYF.

With regard to this clone: The CDR3 extends 3 residues past the end of the read, so its final part is completed from the germline J gene. This chain joins TRBV11-2 and TRBJ2-7; D might be TRBD1 (6 bases). The CDR3 contains 15 residues. Between the trimmed V and J ends, which lost 5 bases and 2 bases, there was a span of 16 bases. Germline CDR1 is SGHAT and CDR2 is FQNNGV. The CDR3: CASSPRAGETYEQYF. Partial CDR3 DNA: TGTGCCAGCAGCCCTCGGGCAGGGGAAACCTACGAG. Variable domain in full (rest from reference TRBV11-2 and TRBJ2-7): EAGVAQSPRYKIIEKRQSVAFWCNPISGHATLYWYQQILGQGPKLLIQFQNNGVVDDSQLPKDRFSAERLKGVDSTLKIQPAKLEDSAVYLCASSPRAGETYEQYFGPGTRLTVT.

Note on this clone: The sequenced fragment ends 3 residues before the CDR3 boundary, so the rest is inferred from the germline J gene. This sequence joins TRBV7-2 and TRBJ1-5; 7 nucleotides line up with TRBD1. There are 14 residues in the CDR3. Germline CDR1 reads SGHTA; CDR2 reads FQGNSA. V shed 5 bases, J shed 2 bases, and the junction held 3 bases outside the gene matches. CDR3 sequence reads: CASSPDRGNQPQHF. CDR3 DNA (partial): TGTGCCAGCAGCCCAGACAGGGGCAATCAGCCC.

Comment on this clone: The DNA ends 3 residues before the CDR3 does, and the rest of the CDR3 is filled in from the germline J gene. V gene TRBV19 combines with J gene TRBJ1-5; D possibly corresponds to TRBD1 (6 bases). This CDR3 spans 14 amino acids. Germline V lookup: CDR1 LNHDA, CDR2 SQIVND (reference sequence). Trimming left V 3 bases short and J 7 bases short, with 13 bases between. The sequenced CDR3 bases are TGTGCCAGTAGTATCTCCAGGGACAAGCAGCCC. Its protein product is CASSISRDKQP. In full, the CDR3 is CASSISRDKQPQHF.

About this clone: From the germline J gene comes the end of the CDR3, since the read stops 3 residues before it. The genes are TRBV5-1 and TRBJ2-7; D ambiguous. The CDR3 length is 13 residues. V lost 3 bases, J lost 0 bases, and 7 bases lay in between. Germline V lookup: CDR1 SGHRS, CDR2 YFSETQ. The CDR3 region is CASSSTASYEQYF. The sequenced CDR3 bases are TGCGCCAGCAGCTCTACAGCCTCCTACGAG.

Only a few counts were recorded for this clone. The read stops 3 residues short of the end of the CDR3; the missing end is completed from the germline J gene. The chain links TRBV18 to TRBJ2-7; 8 bases fit TRBD1. CDR3 length: 14 residues. Germline CDR1 and CDR2: KGHSH and LQKENI. Trimming cost V 2 bases and J 5 bases; bases outside gene matches: 5. The covered CDR3 bases are TGTGCCAGCTCACCAATGGACAGGGTTCACGAG. Amino acids: CASSPMDRVHE. The CDR3 in full is CASSPMDRVHEQYF. The full variable domain, its missing parts supplied by reference TRBV18 and TRBJ2-7, is NAGVMQNPRHLVRRRGQEARLRCSPMKGHSHVYWYRQLPEEGLKFMVYLQKENIIDESGMPKERFSAEFPKEGPSILRIQQVVRGDSAAYFCASSPMDRVHEQYFGPGTRLTVT.